The 21 T cell receptor beta chains below were found in one sample sequenced in a study of blood T cell repertoires in COVID-19. TCRdb's table, derived via immunoSEQ multiplex PCR, lists solely in-frame clones and lacks some. The sample lists about 190,000 clones, about 88% occurring once. Sequenced material: peripheral blood. The receptors here all came from a man aged 25-45 years with acute or convalescent COVID-19.

J is TRBJ1-1 and V is TRBV28; D is possibly TRBD1 (5 bases). This CDR3 region has 12 residues. Germline V lookup: CDR1 MDHEN, CDR2 SYDVKM. Trimming took off 5 bases at V and 7 bases at J, with 11 bases between the two ends. Here the CDR3 DNA reads TGTGCCAGCAGTGTCGGGGGGAGTGAAGCTTTCTTT. It translates to CASSVGGSEAFF.

The CDR3 nucleotides read TGTGCCAGCAGCTTAGGGGGGGCGTGGGGAAACACCATATATTTT. It yields the protein CASSLGGAWGNTIYF. This chain joins TRBV13 and TRBJ1-3; tentatively, D is TRBD1 (6 bases). Trimming pared 0 bases from V and 4 bases from J, leaving 10 bases between. Germline V gene sequence: CDR1 PRHDT, CDR2 FYEKMQ (reference sequence). The CDR3 sequence is 15 residues long.

The rearrangement links TRBV28 to TRBJ1-2; tentative D call: TRBD1 (5 bases). CDR3 length: 16 amino acids. V was pared by 5 bases and J by 8 bases, with 24 bases between. Germline-derived CDR1 and CDR2 are MDHEN and SYDVKM. CDR3 DNA: TGTGCCAGCAGTCCCCCCCTTGCGGGACGTGGGAACGGCTACACCTTC. This translates into CASSPPLAGRGNGYTF.

CDR3 sequence: CASRDRGATNEKLFF. In nucleotides, the CDR3 is TGTGCCAGCAGGGACAGGGGTGCAACTAATGAAAAACTGTTTTTT. The V and J genes are TRBV6-5 and TRBJ1-4; 9 bases agree with TRBD1. CDR3 length: 15 residues. V shed 6 bases, J shed 0 bases, and the junction held 2 bases outside the gene matches. Germline CDR1 and CDR2: MNHEY and SVGAGI.

This clone showed up just once. This sequence joins TRBV7-3 and TRBJ2-7; weak D call: TRBD2 (5 bases). The CDR3 extends over 13 amino acids. Deletions cut 5 bases from V and 3 bases from J, with 11 bases between. From germline, CDR1 is SGHTA and CDR2 FQGTGA. This chain's CDR3 is CASSLVRGYEQYF. The CDR3 region has the DNA TGTGCCAGCAGCCTTGTACGGGGCTACGAGCAGTACTTC. Combining the CDR3 with reference TRBV7-3 and TRBJ2-7 gives the whole variable domain GAGVSQTPSNKVTEKGKYVELRCDPISGHTALYWYRQSLGQGPEFLIYFQGTGAADDSGLPNDRFFAVRPEGSVSTLKIQRTERGDSAVYLCASSLVRGYEQYFGPGTRLTVT.

This clone has just one count. This chain uses TRBV6-2 or TRBV6-3 with TRBJ2-1; D may be TRBD1 (6 bases). The V and J ends lost 6 bases and 2 bases respectively, with 20 bases between them. CDR3 length equals 17 residues. Germline assignment: CDR1 MNHEY and CDR2 SVGEGT. The CDR3: CASSVPTGMRAYNEQFF. In DNA form, the CDR3 reads TGTGCCAGCAGCGTACCTACAGGGATGAGGGCCTACAATGAGCAGTTCTTC.

The rearrangement uses TRBV7-9 and TRBJ1-1, with 8 bases that match TRBD1. V trimming: 5 bases; J trimming: 7 bases; junction bases outside the gene matches: 6. The length of the CDR3 is 13 residues. CDR1 and CDR2 from the germline V gene are SEHNR and FQNEAQ (reference sequence). CDR3 residues: CASSTTGAGEAFF. The CDR3 DNA reads TGTGCCAGCAGCACGACAGGGGCCGGTGAAGCTTTCTTT. The entire variable domain, with the rest obtained from reference TRBV7-9 and TRBJ1-1, is as follows: DTGVSQNPRHKITKRGQNVTFRCDPISEHNRLYWYRQTLGQGPEFLTYFQNEAQLEKSRLLSDRFSAERPKGSFSTLEIQRTEQGDSAMYLCASSTTGAGEAFFGQGTRLTVV.

V and J are TRBV7-6 and TRBJ2-1; a weak D match, TRBD1 (5 bases). CDR3 length: 14 amino acids. CDR1 is SGHVS and CDR2 is FNYEAQ in the germline V gene. V shed 6 bases and J shed 7 bases, with 16 bases lying between them. CDR3 amino acids: CASSKQRGSNEQFF. Written as DNA, the CDR3 is TGTGCCAGCAGTAAACAAAGGGGAAGTAATGAGCAGTTCTTC.

The chain couples TRBV20-1 to TRBJ2-1; no clear D. CDR3 length: 11 amino acids. Trimming pared 4 bases from V and 8 bases from J, leaving 9 bases between. Germline-derived CDR1 and CDR2 are DFQATT and SNEGSKA (reference sequence). The CDR3 DNA is TGCAGTGCTACTCCCGACTATGAGCAGTTCTTC. It encodes CSATPDYEQFF.

V gene TRBV4-1 combines with J gene TRBJ2-5; D perhaps matches TRBD2 (5 bases). The germline gives CDR1 MGHRA, CDR2 YSYEKL. V gave up 2 bases and J gave up 1 base, with 11 bases separating them. The CDR3 runs to 15 residues. The CDR3 sequence is CASSQNPRGQETQYF. The CDR3 nucleotides are TGCGCCAGCAGCCAAAATCCTCGGGGCCAAGAGACCCAGTACTTC.

This rearrangement joins TRBV28 to TRBJ1-2, with TRBD1 matching 7 bases. CDR1 MDHEN and CDR2 SYDVKM come from the germline V gene. The CDR3 loop spans 11 amino acids. V dropped 5 bases and J dropped 7; count of bases not matched to a gene: 1. The CDR3 DNA follows: TGTGCCAGCAGTCACAGGGGTGGCTACACCTTC. The encoded protein is CASSHRGGYTF.

The chain combines TRBV29-1 with TRBJ1-3, with no clear D. Between the trimmed V and J ends, which lost 5 bases and 4 bases, there was a span of 9 bases. Germline lookup yields CDR1 SQVTM and CDR2 ANQGSEA. This CDR3 has 12 residues. The CDR3, as DNA: TGCAGCGTTCCAGGTCGGGGAAACACCATATATTTT. Translated: CSVPGRGNTIYF.

The chain has TRBV28 and TRBJ1-6; D might be TRBD1 (5 bases). The ends were cut back, 6 bases at V and 9 bases at J, with 9 bases in the middle. Germline CDR1 is MDHEN and CDR2 is SYDVKM. The CDR3 extends over 12 amino acids. As DNA, the CDR3 is TGTGCCAGCAGGGGAGGGGTTTCACCCCTCCACTTT. It encodes CASRGGVSPLHF. The full variable domain, in which reference TRBV28 and TRBJ1-6 provide the parts outside the CDR3, is DVKVTQSSRYLVKRTGEKVFLECVQDMDHENMFWYRQDPGLGLRLIYFSYDVKMKEKGDIPEGYSVSREKKERFSLILESASTNQTSMYLCASRGGVSPLHFGNGTRLTVT.

The J gene is TRBJ1-4, the V gene TRBV5-6; 8 bases map to TRBD1. V was pared by 1 base and J by 7 bases, with 3 bases of the junction left unmatched. The CDR3 has 14 residues. Germline lookup yields CDR1 SGHDT and CDR2 YYEEEE. The CDR3 coding sequence is TGTGCCAGCAGCTTGTTACAGGGGGGTGAAAAACTGTTTTTT. As protein: CASSLLQGGEKLFF.

The chain joins TRBV18 to TRBJ1-1; weak D call: TRBD1 (5 bases). This CDR3 region has 16 residues. Deletions cut 1 base from V and 1 base from J, with 13 bases between. The germline CDR1 and CDR2 sequences are KGHSH and LQKENI. The CDR3 region has the DNA TGTGCCAGCTCACCACAGCCGGGACTCCAGAACACTGAAGCTTTCTTT. This translates into CASSPQPGLQNTEAFF.

The chain is built from TRBV7-9 and TRBJ1-1; 9 positions agree with TRBD1. The CDR3 is made up of 15 amino acids. The germline CDR1 and CDR2 sequences are SEHNR and FQNEAQ (reference sequence). Losses at the gene ends were 4 bases for V and 1 base for J; bases not matched to a gene: 4. The CDR3 reads CASSSAGQGNTEAFF. CDR3 coding DNA: TGTGCCAGCAGCTCGGCGGGACAGGGGAACACTGAAGCTTTCTTT.

This chain uses TRBV6-6 with TRBJ1-3; 8 positions match TRBD1. Germline lookup yields CDR1 MNHNY and CDR2 SVGAGI (reference sequence). The CDR3 sequence is 16 residues long. V shed 7 bases, J shed 8 bases, and the junction held 16 bases outside the gene matches. CDR3 region: CASTPGPDRESHTIYF. The DNA for the CDR3 is TGTGCCAGCACCCCTGGCCCGGACAGGGAGTCGCACACCATATATTTT.

Concerning this clone itself: Other nucleotide sequences in the sample specify the same CDR3. The chain recombines TRBV28 with TRBJ1-4; D not certain. The CDR3 loop spans 12 amino acids. CDR1 and CDR2 from the germline V gene are MDHEN and SYDVKM. The ends were cut back, 1 base at V and 8 bases at J, with 5 bases in the middle. The CDR3 bases are TGTGCCAGCAGTTTATTGGAGGAAAAACTGTTTTTT. Translated: CASSLLEEKLFF.

The chain employs TRBV30 and TRBJ1-6; 9 nucleotides line up with TRBD1. The germline V gene has CDR1 GTSNPN and CDR2 SVGIG (reference sequence). With 0 bases clipped from V and 9 bases from J, the junction kept 6 bases outside the gene matches. This CDR3 comprises 15 residues. This CDR3 reads CAWSVLGDRVSPLHF. For the CDR3, the DNA is TGTGCCTGGAGTGTACTCGGGGACAGGGTTTCACCCCTCCACTTT.

The chain employs TRBV2 and TRBJ2-1; 11 nucleotides match TRBD2. Per germline, CDR1 SNHLY and CDR2 FYNNEI. The CDR3 is 13 amino acids. V lost 7 bases, J lost 9 bases, and 5 bases stayed unmatched. The CDR3 here is CASKGLAVSEQFF. The DNA for the CDR3 is TGTGCCAGCAAGGGACTAGCGGTCAGTGAGCAGTTCTTC.

The chain has TRBV5-4 and TRBJ1-6; D gene ambiguous. The germline V and J ends were trimmed by 2 bases and 5 bases, with 11 bases remaining between them. Germline values: CDR1 SGHNT, CDR2 YYREEE (reference sequence). CDR3 length equals 15 residues. CDR3 sequence reads: CASSFDNTNNSPLHF. As DNA, the CDR3 is TGTGCCAGCAGCTTCGACAACACAAATAATTCACCCCTCCACTTT. Combining the CDR3 with reference TRBV5-4 and TRBJ1-6 gives the whole variable domain ETGVTQSPTHLIKTRGQQVTLRCSSQSGHNTVSWYQQALGQGPQFIFQYYREEENGRGNFPPRFSGLQFPNYSSELNVNALELDDSALYLCASSFDNTNNSPLHFGNGTRLTVT.